These T cell receptor beta chains were read from a single sample in a study of blood T cell repertoires in COVID-19. Produced via immunoSEQ multiplex PCR; TCRdb's table is partial and in-frame only. The table includes some 340,000 clones, 85% detected once. Specimen: peripheral blood. Source of these receptors: a woman aged 18 to 35 with acute or convalescent COVID-19. The CDR3 runs from the conserved cysteine through the conserved F or W. A D gene is named only where the DNA matches it firmly. Size tells how often a clone was seen (once, few, many) or the class of an expanded clone, and some rows leave it out.

TRBJ2-2,-,TRBV6-5,-,TGTGCCAGCAGGCGGGGACAGTCGAACACCGGGGAGCTGTTTTTT,CASRRGQSNTGELFF
TRBJ2-1,-,TRBV21-1,-,TGTGCCAGATGGCGAAAACAGTGCAATGAGCAGTTCTTC,CARWRKQCNEQFF
TRBJ1-3,TRBD1,TRBV18,-,TGTGCCAGCTCACTGACAGGGCTAAATTCTGGAAACACCATATATTTT,CASSLTGLNSGNTIYF
TRBJ1-5,TRBD1,TRBV30,-,TGTGCCTGGAGTGTACTAGGAGGGGGCAACGAGCCCCAGCATTTT,CAWSVLGGGNEPQHF
TRBJ1-2,-,TRBV9,-,TGTGCCAGCAGCCCCCCCCAGGGCCCGTATGGCTACACCTTC,CASSPPQGPYGYTF
TRBJ1-2,TRBD1,TRBV29-1,-,TGCAGCGTTGAATCCGTCGGGACAGGGAATGGCTACACCTTC,CSVESVGTGNGYTF
TRBJ1-6,-,TRBV4-2,-,TGTGCCAGCAGCCAAGACCCCGGGGGGCGGGATTCACCCCTCCACTTT,CASSQDPGGRDSPLHF
TRBJ2-5,-,TRBV5-4,-,TGTGCCAGCAGCTTGGGGGGCGGCGGAGACGCCGAAGAGACCCAGTACTTC,CASSLGGGGDAEETQYF
TRBJ1-2,-,TRBV5-4,-,TGTGCCAGCAGCTTGACTAGCAGCGCTTATGGCTACACCTTC,CASSLTSSAYGYTF
TRBJ2-5,-,TRBV3-1/TRBV3-2,-,TGTGCCAGCAGCCAGCTCGGAGGAGAGACCCAGTACTTC,CASSQLGGETQYF
TRBJ2-3,TRBD1,TRBV5-1,-,TGCGCCAGCAGCGGGCAGGGGGCCACAGATACGCAGTATTTT,CASSGQGATDTQYF
TRBJ1-2,TRBD1,TRBV3-1/TRBV3-2,-,TGTGCCAGCAGCCTCGGACAGGGGACCTATGGCTACACCTTC,CASSLGQGTYGYTF
TRBJ1-6,TRBD1,TRBV30,-,TGTGCCTCCCTAGGGGGGACAGATAATTCACCCCTCCACTTT,CASLGGTDNSPLHF
TRBJ2-1,TRBD2,TRBV25-1,-,TGTGCCAGCACCCTAGCGGGAGGGTACAATGAGCAGTTCTTC,CASTLAGGYNEQFF
TRBJ1-2,-,TRBV19,once,TGTGCCAGTACCATCGGCGCCATCGTGGTCTCCGCGGGTGGCTACACCTTC,CASTIGAIVVSAGGYTF
TRBJ2-7,TRBD1,TRBV9,-,TGTGCCAGCAGCGTCGGACAAGGACAGGGGGCGCGACAGTACTTC,CASSVGQGQGARQYF
TRBJ1-4,TRBD1,TRBV27,-,TGTGCCAGCACCCCGGGACAGGGGGCGATCGGCGAAAAACTGTTTTTT,CASTPGQGAIGEKLFF
TRBJ2-7,-,TRBV2,once,TGTGCCAGCAGTGAAGGGCGCAGGGCCTACGAGCAGTACTTC,CASSEGRRAYEQYF
TRBJ2-3,TRBD1,TRBV24-1,-,TGTGCCACCAAGAGGGGGCGAGATAGCACAGATACGCAGTATTTT,CATKRGRDSTDTQYF
TRBJ2-2,TRBD2,TRBV5-6,-,TGTGCCAGCAGCTTGGCGGGGGGGCCGGACACCGGGGAGCTGTTTTTT,CASSLAGGPDTGELFF
TRBJ2-1,-,TRBV6-5,-,TGTGCCAGCGTGGCGGGGGCTACACCCGGTGAGCAGTTCTTC,CASVAGATPGEQFF
TRBJ1-2,TRBD1,TRBV7-2,-,TGTGCCAGCAGCTCCCGACAGGGGGTAGGCTACACCTTC,CASSSRQGVGYTF
TRBJ2-3,TRBD1,TRBV24-1,once,TGTGCCACCAGTGACGCTGGACAGGGGGGCACAGATACGCAGTATTTT,CATSDAGQGGTDTQYF
TRBJ1-2,-,TRBV4-1,-,TGCGCCAGCAGCCAAGGGGACAAAGCTAACTATGGCTACACCTTC,CASSQGDKANYGYTF
TRBJ1-1,-,TRBV21-1,-,TGTGCCAGCAGCAAAGGAGCAGGAATAGGCACTGAAGCTTTCTTT,CASSKGAGIGTEAFF
TRBJ1-3,TRBD1,TRBV6-5,-,TGTGCCAGCAGACCCCCGGGACAGCGCGGAAACACCATATATTTT,CASRPPGQRGNTIYF
TRBJ2-7,TRBD2,TRBV11-2,-,TGTGCCAGCAGTCCAAGAGAGCGGGGGGGCCTATACGAGCAGTACTTC,CASSPRERGGLYEQYF
TRBJ1-2,-,TRBV3-1/TRBV3-2,-,TGTGCCAGCAGCCACCTTTTAGGGACAAGCTATGGCTACACCTTC,CASSHLLGTSYGYTF
TRBJ1-2,-,TRBV10-1,-,TGCGCCAGCAGTGAGTCGCGGGGGTATGGCTACACCTTC,CASSESRGYGYTF
TRBJ2-3,-,TRBV30,-,TGTGCCTGGATCTCTTTTTCTGGCGGGAGCACAGATACGCAGTATTTT,CAWISFSGGSTDTQYF
TRBJ2-3,-,TRBV28,-,TGTGCCAGCAGCTCATTCCAGGACTTCAGCACAGATACGCAGTATTTT,CASSSFQDFSTDTQYF
TRBJ2-3,-,TRBV19,-,TGTGCCAGTAGTACCCTAGTCAGCACAGATACGCAGTATTTT,CASSTLVSTDTQYF
TRBJ2-1,-,TRBV6-1,-,TGTGCCAGCAGTGAACAGGCCACCTACAATGAGCAGTTCTTC,CASSEQATYNEQFF
TRBJ2-1,TRBD2,TRBV5-1,once,TGCGCCAGCAGCTTGAGGGTAGCGGGAGGGAGCTCCTACAATGAGCAGTTCTTC,CASSLRVAGGSSYNEQFF
TRBJ2-7,TRBD1,TRBV6-5,-,TGTGCCAGCAGCTACGACCCGACAGGGAGCGAGCAGTACTTC,CASSYDPTGSEQYF
TRBJ1-6,-,TRBV25-1,-,TGTGCCAGCAGTCCCCCAAATATAGATAATTCACCCCTCCACTTT,CASSPPNIDNSPLHF
TRBJ1-3,TRBD1,TRBV27,-,TGTGCCAGCAGTTTGGCCGGCCTGGGACAGGGAACTGGAAACACCATATATTTT,CASSLAGLGQGTGNTIYF
TRBJ1-6,TRBD1,TRBV28,once,TGTGCCAGCAGTTTAGGGGGGACAGGGGAATCACCCCTCCACTTT,CASSLGGTGESPLHF
TRBJ2-1,TRBD2,TRBV5-6,-,TGTGCCAGCAGCTCACGGGAGGTCCCCTACAATGAGCAGTTCTTC,CASSSREVPYNEQFF